This TCR beta chain was observed in a study of blood T cell repertoires in COVID-19. As for the study in general: Specimens from acute and convalescent COVID-19 originated in the United States, Italy and Spain.

This clone was seen only once. This CDR3 region has 15 residues. CDR1 and CDR2 (germline): LGHDT, YNNKEL (reference sequence). The V segment lost 2 bases and the J segment 7 bases; nucleotides outside the gene matches: 6. The repertoire was sequenced with immunoSEQ multiplex PCR; TCRdb's copy has only in-frame clones and lacks some. Of about 140,000 clones listed, roughly 85% are singletons. This chain joins TRBV3-1 (or the pseudogene TRBV3-2) and TRBJ1-4; TRBD1 matches 8 bases. This clonotype was obtained from a man in his 60s with acute or convalescent COVID-19. The sequenced material came from peripheral blood. CDR3 region: CASSQHGQGSEKLFF. The CDR3 region has the DNA TGTGCCAGCAGCCAACACGGACAGGGAAGTGAAAAACTGTTTTTT.